Shown below are 13 T cell receptor beta chains from a single sample sequenced in a study of response to subunit inactivated influenza vaccine. TCRdb called the RT-PCR reads again in MiXCR, with one record for every CDR3 protein. This table holds around 520,000 distinct CDR3 sequences, about 25% found once. The sample was CD4+ T cells sorted from PBMCs, taken less than 6 days after vaccination. The source of these receptors is a man between 50 and 59 years old who received an inactivated influenza vaccine.

This clonotype was detected a few times. The chain combines TRBV7-2 with TRBJ2-7, with 8 nucleotides matching TRBD1. The germline CDR1 and CDR2 sequences are SGHTA and FQGNSA. The CDR3 extends over 16 amino acids. J was trimmed by 2 bases and V by 5 bases; bases with no gene match: 11. This chain's CDR3 is CASSRGGDRNPYEQYF. In DNA form, the CDR3 reads TGTGCCAGCAGCCGTGGAGGGGACAGGAACCCCTACGAGCAGTACTTC.

V usage is TRBV4-1 and J usage is TRBJ2-3; a possible D gene is TRBD2 (6 bases). V gave up 1 base and J gave up 1 base, with 12 bases separating them. CDR1 MGHRA and CDR2 YSYEKL come from the germline V gene. CDR3 length equals 16 residues. The CDR3 coding sequence is TGCGCCAGCAGCCAAGGGAGGGGCAGCCGCACAGATACGCAGTATTTT. It is translated as CASSQGRGSRTDTQYF.

This rearrangement joins TRBV30 to TRBJ1-5, with a tentative D call TRBD1 (6 bases). Between the trimmed V and J ends, which lost 2 bases and 6 bases, there was a span of 8 bases. This CDR3 region has 12 residues. Germline lookup yields CDR1 GTSNPN and CDR2 SVGIG (reference sequence). The CDR3 sequence: CAWSPQGQPQHF. Written as DNA, the CDR3 is TGTGCCTGGAGTCCACAGGGTCAGCCCCAGCATTTT.

V and J are TRBV7-2 and TRBJ2-5; the D is unclear. Germline V gene sequence: CDR1 SGHTA, CDR2 FQGNSA. The CDR3 is 13 amino acids. With 2 bases removed from V and 6 bases from J, the gap between germline ends came to 10 bases. CDR3 nucleotides: TGTGCCAGCAGCTTACCGTGGGTGAAGACCCAGTACTTC. It yields the protein CASSLPWVKTQYF.

The CDR3 region is CAKYEQYF. CDR3 nucleotides: TGTGCCAAATACGAGCAGTACTTC. V and J are TRBV7-6 and TRBJ2-7, with D hard to call. This CDR3 has 8 residues. CDR1 and CDR2 (germline): SGHVS, FNYEAQ. Trimming cost V 10 bases and J 4 bases, with 2 bases left between them.

The chain is built from TRBV2 and TRBJ2-1; TRBD2 aligns across 10 bases. The CDR3 covers 15 residues. V dropped 1 base and J dropped 10; count of bases not matched to a gene: 7. Germline V gene data show CDR1 as SNHLY and CDR2 as FYNNEI. The DNA of the CDR3 is TGTGCCAGCAGTGAAGGAAGCGGGAGGGCCGAAGAGCAGTTCTTC. Translated, it gives CASSEGSGRAEEQFF.

The V call is TRBV20-1, the J call TRBJ2-3; a possible D gene is TRBD2 (5 bases). Trimming removed 3 bases from V and 0 bases from J, with 7 bases in between. The germline V gene has CDR1 DFQATT and CDR2 SNEGSKA (reference sequence). CDR3 size: 13 residues. This CDR3 reads CSARKRSTDTQYF. The CDR3 nucleotides read TGCAGTGCTAGGAAGCGGAGCACAGATACGCAGTATTTT.

The sample holds a few counts of this clonotype. The chain links TRBV6-2 or TRBV6-3 to TRBJ2-2; a weak D match, TRBD2 (5 bases). This CDR3 has 15 residues. The V gene lost 2 bases and the J gene lost 1 base, with 8 bases spanning the gap. Germline CDR1 is MNHEY and CDR2 is SVGEGT. The CDR3 bases are TGTGCCAGCAGTTACAGCGGTTTGAACACCGGGGAGCTGTTTTTT. This translates into CASSYSGLNTGELFF.

The J gene is TRBJ2-1, the V gene TRBV11-2, with D uncertain. The CDR3 is made up of 13 amino acids. Germline V gene lookup returns CDR1 SGHAT and CDR2 FQNNGV. With 1 base removed from V and 5 bases from J, the gap between germline ends came to 6 bases. The CDR3, as DNA: TGTGCCAGCAGCTTAGGGATTAACAATGAGCAGTTCTTC. This gives the protein CASSLGINNEQFF.

This rearrangement joins TRBV5-5 to TRBJ1-2; possibly TRBD1 for D (6 bases). This CDR3 is 16 amino acids long. The germline V gene has CDR1 SGHKS and CDR2 YYEKEE (reference sequence). Deletions cut 2 bases from V and 1 base from J, with 15 bases between. CDR3 sequence reads: CASSFPRQDNNYGYTF. The DNA for the CDR3 is TGTGCCAGCAGCTTCCCCCGACAGGATAATAACTATGGCTACACCTTC.

V and J are TRBV2 and TRBJ2-3; the match to TRBD2 covers 8 bases. This CDR3 has 16 residues. CDR1 is SNHLY and CDR2 is FYNNEI in the germline V gene. The junction had 8 bases not matched to a gene; V was cut back by 5 bases and J by 1 base. CDR3 region: CASSFIAGYGTDTQYF. CDR3 DNA: TGTGCCAGCAGTTTCATAGCGGGATATGGCACAGATACGCAGTATTTT. The full variable domain, in which reference TRBV2 and TRBJ2-3 provide the parts outside the CDR3, is EPEVTQTPSHQVTQMGQEVILRCVPISNHLYFYWYRQILGQKVEFLVSFYNNEISEKSEIFDDQFSVERPDGSNFTLKIRSTKLEDSAMYFCASSFIAGYGTDTQYFGPGTRLTVL.

V gene TRBV24-1 combines with J gene TRBJ1-1; D call uncertain. This CDR3 is 14 amino acids long. Deletions cut 7 bases from V and 0 bases from J, with 11 bases between. The germline CDR1 and CDR2 sequences are KGHDR and SFDVKD. In DNA form, the CDR3 reads TGTGCCACCAGCGCAGGAGGTATGAACACTGAAGCTTTCTTT. Its protein product is CATSAGGMNTEAFF.

This clonotype was picked up many times. This chain uses TRBV10-2 with TRBJ2-7; the D is unclear. CDR1 is WSHSY, CDR2 SAAADI, per germline. V shed 8 bases and J shed 2 bases, with 16 bases lying between them. The CDR3 has 14 amino acids. CDR3 amino acids: CASGKREVTYEQYF. As DNA, the CDR3 is TGCGCCAGCGGCAAAAGGGAAGTTACCTACGAGCAGTACTTC.